This passage covers 17 T cell receptor beta chains from one sample sequenced in a study of T cells in Graves' hyperthyroidism and ophthalmopathy (dated by TCRdb to between 2018 and 2021). The method behind the library was multiplex PCR. The instrument given in TCRdb is Illumina HiSeq 2000. TCR beta CDR3 regions were amplified from RNA transcripts. The TCR CDR3 was subjected to a first round of RT-PCR using the HTBI primer set and the Qiagen OneStep RT-PCR kit. The public reads were run again by TCRdb, first through fastp at Q25 and then through MiXCR, and only productive beta chains were kept. Each CDR3 protein appears once, grouped with its most common genes and DNA. The sample yields approximately 380,000 distinct CDR3 sequences; over 13% were counted once. The top ten clonotypes cover 28% of the sample. The specimen was blood. The receptors come from a man over 45 with Graves' ophthalmopathy.

The V gene is TRBV12-3 or TRBV12-4, the J gene TRBJ2-1; D remains unclear. The end of the DNA aligns better with TRBJ2-7, so the J call may be wrong. This CDR3 region has 15 residues. CDR3 bases: TGTGCCAGCACCATACGTACCCGTCCTTACAATGAGCAGTACTTC. This translates into CASTIRTRPYNEQYF.

This clonotype was observed a few times. The rearrangement uses TRBV27 and TRBJ2-2, with D possibly called TRBD1 or TRBD2 (5 bases each). This CDR3 is 14 amino acids long. V was shortened by 2 bases and J by 6 bases, with 10 bases between the two germline ends. The germline V gene has CDR1 MNHEY and CDR2 SMNVEV (reference sequence). The CDR3 loop reads CASSLSWGSGELFF. In nucleotides, the CDR3 is TGTGCCAGCAGTTTAAGCTGGGGGTCCGGGGAGCTGTTTTTT.

V gene TRBV20-1 combines with J gene TRBJ2-5; D may be TRBD2 (7 bases). Trimming removed 4 bases from V and 5 bases from J, with 17 bases in between. Germline CDR1 DFQATT, CDR2 SNEGSKA (reference sequence). This CDR3 comprises 14 residues. CDR3 nucleotide sequence: TGCAGTGCTAAGAGAGGGGGGGCTTGGGAGACCCAGTACTTC. As protein: CSAKRGGAWETQYF.

This clonotype was picked up many times. The genes are TRBV28 and TRBJ2-3; the match to TRBD2 covers 8 bases. Germline trimming cut 7 bases from V and 6 bases from J; bases unmatched to any gene: 15. CDR3 length equals 16 residues. CDR1 and CDR2 (germline): MDHEN, SYDVKM. CDR3 protein: CASKIAGTSSVDTQYF. DNA for the CDR3: TGTGCCAGCAAAATAGCCGGGACTAGTTCCGTGGATACGCAGTATTTT. Variable domain in full (rest from reference TRBV28 and TRBJ2-3): DVKVTQSSRYLVKRTGEKVFLECVQDMDHENMFWYRQDPGLGLRLIYFSYDVKMKEKGDIPEGYSVSREKKERFSLILESASTNQTSMYLCASKIAGTSSVDTQYFGPGTRLTVL.

This clonotype was observed at least ten times. The chain is built from TRBV5-1 and TRBJ2-1; the D gene could be TRBD1 or TRBD2 (5 bases each). This CDR3 contains 17 residues. From germline, CDR1 is SGHRS and CDR2 YFSETQ. Between the trimmed V and J ends, which lost 4 bases and 8 bases, there was a span of 25 bases. CDR3 bases: TGCGCCAGCAGCGGGACCCTAGGTGGCGGTACGGTAGATGAGCAGTTCTTC. This sequence encodes CASSGTLGGGTVDEQFF.

This clonotype was seen many times. The DNA of the CDR3 is TGTGCCAGCAGCTTTAGCGGGATCAGCTCCTACAATGAGCAGTTCTTC. As protein: CASSFSGISSYNEQFF. The genes are TRBV7-8 and TRBJ2-1; 8 bases align to TRBD2. Germline V gene sequence: CDR1 SGHVS, CDR2 FQNEAQ. There are 16 residues in the CDR3. V trimming: 3 bases; J trimming: 0 bases; junction bases outside the gene matches: 4. Variable domain in full (rest from reference TRBV7-8 and TRBJ2-1): GAGVSQSPRYKVAKRGQDVALRCDPISGHVSLFWYQQALGQGPEFLTYFQNEAQLDKSGLPSDRFFAERPEGSVSTLKIQRTQQEDSAVYLCASSFSGISSYNEQFFGPGTRLTVL.

The sample holds many counts of this clonotype. This chain connects TRBV12-3 or TRBV12-4 to TRBJ1-5; D gene unclear. The CDR3 is 15 amino acids. Trimming left V 6 bases short and J 1 base short, with 13 bases between. CDR3 bases: TGTGCCAGCAGCCCTGGACGAGGGAGCAATCAGCCCCAGCATTTT. It codes for CASSPGRGSNQPQHF.

This clonotype was seen a single time. The chain is built from TRBV24-1 and TRBJ1-5, with TRBD1 as a possible D gene (5 bases). The germline V gene encodes CDR1 KGHDR and CDR2 SFDVKD. The V end was cut by 4 bases, the J end by 11 bases, with 23 bases between. The CDR3 consists of 16 residues. The CDR3: CATSERGAGPSGAQHF. The CDR3 nucleotides are TGTGCCACCAGTGAGAGAGGGGCCGGGCCCTCCGGAGCCCAGCATTTT.

This clonotype showed up many times. The chain has TRBV28 and TRBJ2-4; 8 nucleotides line up with TRBD1. Germline CDR1 reads MDHEN; CDR2 reads SYDVKM. The length of the CDR3 is 15 residues. The V and J ends lost 2 bases and 1 base, in that order; junction bases with no gene match: 1. The CDR3 reads CASSLTGGAKNIQYF. CDR3 in DNA: TGTGCCAGCAGTTTAACAGGGGGGGCCAAAAACATTCAGTACTTC.

There are many counts of this clonotype. The CDR3 region has the DNA TGTGCCAGCAGTTTAAGGGGTAGCGAGACCCAGTACTTC. Translating it yields CASSLRGSETQYF. The chain joins TRBV12-3 or TRBV12-4 to TRBJ2-5, with D perhaps matching TRBD1 (5 bases). V was trimmed by 2 bases and J by 5 bases, leaving 9 bases between them. The CDR3 is 13 amino acids.

This clonotype was counted many times. V is TRBV6-1 and J is TRBJ1-5; D remains ambiguous. The CDR3 runs 13 residues. Per the germline V gene, CDR1 is MNHNS and CDR2 is SASEGT. Trimming left V 1 base short and J 4 bases short, with 5 bases between. In DNA form, the CDR3 reads TGTGCCAGCAGTGAAGGGAGAAATCAGCCCCAGCATTTT. This translates into CASSEGRNQPQHF.

This clonotype has a count of ten or more. This chain connects TRBV18 to TRBJ2-7; D may be TRBD1 (6 bases). The CDR3 covers 15 residues. Germline V CDR1 and CDR2: KGHSH, LQKENI. V was clipped by 1 base and J by 5 bases, with 15 bases between them. This CDR3 reads CASSPRGGPGDEQYF. The CDR3 nucleotides are TGTGCCAGCTCACCACGTGGGGGCCCGGGCGACGAGCAGTACTTC.

The chain couples TRBV20-1 to TRBJ2-7; 9 nucleotides match TRBD1. V dropped 3 bases and J dropped 1; count of bases not matched to a gene: 4. Looked up from germline, CDR1 is DFQATT and CDR2 is SNEGSKA (reference sequence). This CDR3 contains 14 residues. Written as DNA, the CDR3 is TGCAGTGCTAGGGACGGACAGGGGTCCTACGAGCAGTACTTC. Its translation: CSARDGQGSYEQYF.

Concerning this clonotype itself: This could be a read error, since a much larger clone is one nucleotide away. The CDR3 sequence: CASSTGTGDYEQYF. For the CDR3, the DNA is TGCGCCAGCAGCACCGGGACAGGAGACTACGAGCAGTACTTC. The genes are TRBV5-1 and TRBJ2-7; 8 bases are shared with TRBD1. Germline assignment: CDR1 SGHRS and CDR2 YFSETQ. The V segment lost 4 bases and the J segment 3 bases; nucleotides outside the gene matches: 6. The CDR3 is 14 amino acids.

The sample holds many counts of this clonotype. J is TRBJ1-6 and V is TRBV30; maybe TRBD1 (5 bases). The CDR3 covers 12 residues. V was pared by 6 bases and J by 9 bases, with 12 bases between. From germline, CDR1 is GTSNPN and CDR2 SVGIG (reference sequence). The CDR3 sequence is CACGRERSPLHF. The CDR3 bases are TGTGCCTGCGGCAGGGAGCGTTCACCCCTCCACTTT. The whole variable domain, remainder taken from reference TRBV30 and TRBJ1-6, is SQTIHQWPATLVQPVGSPLSLECTVEGTSNPNLYWYRQAAGRGLQLLFYSVGIGQISSEVPQNLSASRPQDRQFILSSKKLLLSDSGFYLCACGRERSPLHFGNGTRLTVT.

This clonotype has ten or more counts. The chain couples TRBV6-5 to TRBJ2-5; 9 nucleotides agree with TRBD2. Germline CDR1 reads MNHEY; CDR2 reads SVGAGI. The V gene end was trimmed by 0 bases and the J gene end by 4 bases; junction bases not matched to a gene: 12. This CDR3 is 18 amino acids long. CDR3 in DNA: TGTGCCAGCAGTTACTCCCCCTCTCGCGGGAGGGCCGGAGAGACCCAGTACTTC. Protein: CASSYSPSRGRAGETQYF.

The V gene is TRBV15, the J gene TRBJ2-1; tentatively, D is TRBD1 (5 bases). Germline CDR1 is LNHNV and CDR2 is YYDKDF (reference sequence). The CDR3 covers 13 residues. Trimming pared 1 base from V and 7 bases from J, leaving 8 bases between. The CDR3 bases are TGTGCCACCAGCAGAGCAGGGCCAAATGAGCAGTTCTTC. Its translation: CATSRAGPNEQFF. The full variable domain, rest sourced from reference TRBV15 and TRBJ2-1, is DAMVIQNPRYQVTQFGKPVTLSCSQTLNHNVMYWYQQKSSQAPKLLFHYYDKDFNNEADTPDNFQSRRPNTSFCFLDIRSPGLGDTAMYLCATSRAGPNEQFFGPGTRLTVL.